One sample yielded the 3 T cell receptor beta chains listed below, sequenced in a study of blood T cells in healthy people across ages. PCR was performed a second time for roughly 7 to 12 cycles using a sample-barcoded 5' primer and a J-beta primer mix. TCRdb re-derived calls from the 5' RACE reads in MiXCR, one entry per CDR3 protein. The table shows some 1.1 million distinct CDR3 sequences, with roughly two fifths occurring only once. Sequences were obtained from blood. Source of these receptors: a man aged 18 to 29 in good health.

This clonotype has only a few counts. J is TRBJ2-3 and V is TRBV20-1; the match to TRBD2 covers 12 bases. The V segment lost 3 bases and the J segment 0 bases; nucleotides outside the gene matches: 13. CDR1 and CDR2 (germline): DFQATT, SNEGSKA (reference sequence). The CDR3 spans 19 residues. In DNA, the CDR3 is TGCAGTGCTAGGTCTGGACTAGCGGGGACTTCATCTAGCACAGATACGCAGTATTTT. Its protein is CSARSGLAGTSSSTDTQYF.

The chain employs TRBV12-3 or TRBV12-4 and TRBJ1-2; D is ambiguous. This CDR3 region has 13 residues. The V end was cut by 4 bases, the J end by 9 bases, with 15 bases between. CDR3 region: CASSSLLVSSYTF. CDR3 nucleotides: TGTGCCAGCAGTTCCCTTTTGGTATCTAGCTACACCTTC.

The chain is built from TRBV20-1 and TRBJ1-5; no clear D. The CDR3 covers 13 residues. CDR1 is DFQATT and CDR2 is SNEGSKA in the germline V gene (reference sequence). Trimming shortened V by 4 bases and J by 5 bases, and 12 bases separated the two germline ends. The CDR3 coding sequence is TGCAGTGCTAATACCAGACGCGATCAGCCCCAGCATTTT. Protein product: CSANTRRDQPQHF.